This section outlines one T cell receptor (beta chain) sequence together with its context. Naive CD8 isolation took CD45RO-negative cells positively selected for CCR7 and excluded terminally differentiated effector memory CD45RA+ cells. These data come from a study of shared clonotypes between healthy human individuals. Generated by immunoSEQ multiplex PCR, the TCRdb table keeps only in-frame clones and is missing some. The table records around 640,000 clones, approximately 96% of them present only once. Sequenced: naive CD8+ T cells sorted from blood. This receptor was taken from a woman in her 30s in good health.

The CDR3 here is CASLPRTSGRWNLDTQYF. In DNA, the CDR3 is TGTGCCAGCCTCCCAAGGACTAGCGGGAGATGGAATTTGGATACGCAGTATTTT. The chain recombines TRBV27 with TRBJ2-3; 13 nucleotides agree with TRBD2. CDR1 MNHEY and CDR2 SMNVEV come from the germline V gene (reference sequence). This CDR3 comprises 18 residues. Trimming at V came to 8 bases and at J to 6 bases, leaving 17 bases not matched to a gene.